The entry below gives a single T cell receptor (beta chain) sequence along with its context. The data belong to a study of blood T cell repertoires in COVID-19. At the level of the study: Sample material is recorded as cDNA or gDNA derived from T cells, B-cell-depleted T cells, or PBMCs.

V was cut by 3 bases and J by 9 bases, with 12 bases left in between. The CDR3 contains 13 residues. The germline V gene encodes CDR1 KGHSH and CDR2 LQKENI. Generated by immunoSEQ multiplex PCR, the TCRdb table keeps only in-frame clones and is missing some. The sample records about 40,000 clones, around 93% being singletons. The V gene is TRBV18, the J gene TRBJ2-4; D ambiguous. This clonotype was sampled from a woman aged 30 to 39 in a cohort sampled during active COVID-19. The sample consisted of peripheral blood. Here the CDR3 DNA reads TGTGCCAGCTCACCCATGGAAGCTAGCATTCAGTACTTC. Protein sequence: CASSPMEASIQYF.